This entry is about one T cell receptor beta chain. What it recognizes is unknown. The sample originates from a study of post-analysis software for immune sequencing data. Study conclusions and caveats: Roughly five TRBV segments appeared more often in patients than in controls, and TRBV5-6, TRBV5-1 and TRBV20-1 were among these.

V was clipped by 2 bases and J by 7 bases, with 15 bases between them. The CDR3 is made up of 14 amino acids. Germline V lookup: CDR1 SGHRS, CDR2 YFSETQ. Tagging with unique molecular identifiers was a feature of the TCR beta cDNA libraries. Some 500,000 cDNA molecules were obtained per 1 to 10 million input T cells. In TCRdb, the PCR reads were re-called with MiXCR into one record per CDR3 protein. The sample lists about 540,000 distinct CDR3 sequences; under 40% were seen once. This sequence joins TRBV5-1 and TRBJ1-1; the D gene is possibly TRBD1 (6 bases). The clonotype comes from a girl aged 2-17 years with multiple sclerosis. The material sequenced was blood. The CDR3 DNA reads TGCGCCAGCAGCTTTACAGGGAGCTCGGGTGAAGCTTTCTTT. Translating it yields CASSFTGSSGEAFF.